This T cell receptor (beta chain) is drawn from a study of cytomegalovirus exposure and HLA in healthy donors. The PCR contained 60 Vbeta and 13 Jbeta primers. Using immunoSEQ multiplex PCR, the repertoire was profiled, and TCRdb retains in-frame clones only, with some absent. The top ten hold about 5.5% of the sample, which has about 130,000 clones, 8.5% to 10% seen once. The study's findings and limits: TCR beta sequences reportedly predicted most subjects' HLA-A and HLA-B alleles accurately.

Trimming stripped 6 bases from V and 8 bases from J, with 19 bases between. In germline, CDR1 is MRHNA, CDR2 SNTAGT. The CDR3 runs to 14 residues. With regard to this clone: Antigen: not known.

This chain links TRBV6-4 with TRBJ1-2; weak D call: TRBD1 (5 bases). The TCR originated in a middle-aged man in good health and CMV-seronegative. Material: PBMCs. CDR3 sequence: CASRTFGQGGGYTF. Written as DNA, the CDR3 is TGTGCCAGCAGGACCTTTGGGCAGGGTGGAGGCTACACCTTC.